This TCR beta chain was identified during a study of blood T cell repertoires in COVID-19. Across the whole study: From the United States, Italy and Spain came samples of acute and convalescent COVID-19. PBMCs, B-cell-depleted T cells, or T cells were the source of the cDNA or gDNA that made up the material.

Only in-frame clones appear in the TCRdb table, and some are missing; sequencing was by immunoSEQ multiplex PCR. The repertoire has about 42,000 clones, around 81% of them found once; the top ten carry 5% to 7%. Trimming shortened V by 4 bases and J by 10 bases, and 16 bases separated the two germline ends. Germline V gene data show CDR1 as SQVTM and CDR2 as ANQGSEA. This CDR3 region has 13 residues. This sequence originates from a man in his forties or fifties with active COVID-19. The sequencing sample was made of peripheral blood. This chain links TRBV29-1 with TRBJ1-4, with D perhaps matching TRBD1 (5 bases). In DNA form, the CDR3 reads TGCAGCGTTGCAAACCGCGGGGGGGGAAAACTGTTTTTT. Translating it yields CSVANRGGGKLFF.